The source of this T cell receptor beta chain is a study of blood T cell repertoires in COVID-19. The overall study: In each case, the material was cDNA or gDNA derived from T cells, B-cell-depleted T cells, or PBMCs.

Source study methods: Estimated nucleated cell counts came from reference gene primer amplification. The protocol was immunoSEQ multiplex PCR, while the TCRdb copy is restricted to in-frame clones and leaves out a portion. The D gene and trimming were derived from the DNA, and the V and J assignments and clone size from that table. The sample consists of about 330,000 clones, roughly 88% of them appearing once. Of note for this clone: This CDR3 is also generated by other DNA sequences in the sample.

Germline V gene sequence: CDR1 SGHRS, CDR2 YFSETQ. This CDR3 has 14 amino acids. V lost 4 bases and J lost 0; bases outside the gene matches: 3. Cohort placement rested on clinical history that participants reported themselves. This chain links TRBV5-1 with TRBJ2-5; 7 bases map to TRBD2. The sequence came from a young man who had recovered from COVID-19. The sequencing sample was made of PBMCs or T cells enriched from blood (not recorded which). CDR3 sequence: CASSLGTNQETQYF. The CDR3 DNA is TGCGCCAGCAGCCTAGGGACTAACCAAGAGACCCAGTACTTC. The entire variable domain, with the rest obtained from reference TRBV5-1 and TRBJ2-5, is as follows: KAGVTQTPRYLIKTRGQQVTLSCSPISGHRSVSWYQQTPGQGLQFLFEYFSETQRNKGNFPGRFSGRQFSNSRSEMNVSTLELGDSALYLCASSLGTNQETQYFGPGTRLLVL.